This is a list of T cell receptor beta chains from one sample in a study of post-analysis software for immune sequencing data. Each CDR3 protein gets one entry after TCRdb re-called the PCR reads with MiXCR. The sample has fewer than 850,000 distinct CDR3 sequences, roughly 30% seen once. The specimen sequenced was blood. The receptors here all came from a girl aged 5-17 years with multiple sclerosis. Both conserved end residues are trimmed from each CDR3.

>10|TRBV6-4|TRBJ1-2
ATETGRYGYT
>12|TRBV25-1|TRBJ1-5
ASSEFFSNQPQH
>10|TRBV29-1|TRBJ2-7
SVAPGPYEQY
>11|TRBV20-1|TRBJ2-7
SAYSPGPSEQY
>14|TRBV12-3/TRBV12-4|TRBJ2-2
ASRSSPGRNTGELF
>13|TRBV5-4|TRBJ2-3
ASSPAGILGDTQY
>13|TRBV25-1|TRBJ1-2
ASSEGTGESYGYT
>10|TRBV20-1|TRBJ2-1
SAPAGPDEQF
>14|TRBV7-9|TRBJ2-2
ASSSRLAGNTGELF
>12|TRBV12-3/TRBV12-4|TRBJ2-7
ASRRLAGEYEQY
>14|TRBV5-1|TRBJ1-2
ASSQGGKQGGYGYT
>12|TRBV20-1|TRBJ2-3
SASGTSDTDTQY
>13|TRBV20-1|TRBJ2-5
SARTVTTGGETQY
>13|TRBV12-3/TRBV12-4|TRBJ2-2
ASSPGTSNTGELF
>11|TRBV29-1|TRBJ2-5
SVDRGFKETQY
>9|TRBV29-1|TRBJ1-1
SGWENTEAF
>15|TRBV20-1|TRBJ2-6
SARYRGPSSGANVLT
>11|TRBV6-5|TRBJ2-3
ASSPMVADTQY
>14|TRBV7-2|TRBJ2-1
ASSLSGRSPYNEQF
>17|TRBV6-1|TRBJ2-1
ASSEYGGGASLSYNEQF
>14|TRBV20-1|TRBJ2-1
SARVFSGSIFNEQF
>12|TRBV27|TRBJ2-3
AGRSGPTLGTQY
>12|TRBV29-1|TRBJ1-2
SVEVMSGNYGYT